Each of the 7 T cell receptor beta chains below was sequenced from the same sample in a study of siplizumab effects on memory and regulatory T cells. Method: immunoSEQ multiplex PCR; TCRdb's copy keeps in-frame clones and lacks some. The sample contains 87,000 or so clones, about 94% of which appear only once. Material: non-Treg CD4+ T cells sorted from blood. Receptor source: a human donor in good health.

The chain combines TRBV2 with TRBJ1-5, with a possible D match to TRBD1 (5 bases). The germline V and J ends were trimmed by 6 bases and 6 bases, with 18 bases remaining between them. Germline CDR1 is SNHLY and CDR2 is FYNNEI. CDR3 length equals 15 residues. The CDR3 here is CASRGPRAGFQPQHF. CDR3 DNA sequence: TGTGCCAGCAGAGGGCCCCGCGCAGGGTTTCAGCCCCAGCATTTT.

The CDR3 reads CASSLSAGRGYTF. The CDR3 DNA is TGTGCCAGCAGCTTATCAGCAGGGCGAGGCTACACCTTC. The chain couples TRBV7-2 to TRBJ1-2, with D possibly being TRBD1 (5 bases). Trimming pared 2 bases from V and 8 bases from J, leaving 12 bases between. The CDR3 sequence is 13 residues long. Per the germline V gene, CDR1 is SGHTA and CDR2 is FQGNSA.

The rearrangement links TRBV11-2 to TRBJ2-7; no reliable D call. The CDR3 extends over 14 amino acids. Germline CDR1 is SGHAT and CDR2 is FQNNGV. The germline V and J ends were trimmed by 1 base and 4 bases, with 11 bases remaining between them. The CDR3 sequence is CASSLGGKPYEQYF. In DNA, the CDR3 is TGTGCCAGCAGCTTAGGTGGGAAACCTTACGAGCAGTACTTC.

This chain joins TRBV2 and TRBJ2-3, with D perhaps TRBD1 (5 bases). Germline-derived CDR1 and CDR2 are SNHLY and FYNNEI. The V end was cut by 8 bases, the J end by 6 bases, with 15 bases between. The CDR3 length is 13 residues. The CDR3 protein is CASGTGLEDTQYF. The CDR3 coding sequence is TGTGCCAGCGGAACAGGCCTCGAGGATACGCAGTATTTT.

The V gene is TRBV19, the J gene TRBJ1-5; maybe TRBD1 (6 bases). The length of the CDR3 is 15 residues. Trimming shortened V by 3 bases and J by 2 bases, and 11 bases separated the two germline ends. The germline V gene encodes CDR1 LNHDA and CDR2 SQIVND (reference sequence). The CDR3 protein is CASSITPGGNQPQHF. As DNA, the CDR3 is TGTGCCAGTAGTATCACTCCAGGGGGCAATCAGCCCCAGCATTTT.

The CDR3 DNA reads as TGCGCCAGCAGTGATGGGACGGTATACGAGCAGTACTTC. Translated, it gives CASSDGTVYEQYF. V usage is TRBV10-2 and J usage is TRBJ2-7; D might be TRBD1 or TRBD2, each matching 5 bases. The CDR3 has 13 amino acids. Germline assignment: CDR1 WSHSY and CDR2 SAAADI. V was cut by 3 bases and J by 4 bases, with 10 bases left in between.

This chain joins TRBV27 and TRBJ2-5; D is undetermined. The CDR3 sequence is 13 residues long. Germline V lookup: CDR1 MNHEY, CDR2 SMNVEV (reference sequence). V was cut by 4 bases and J by 3 bases, with 9 bases left in between. The chain's CDR3 is CASSWYGKETQYF. The CDR3 DNA follows: TGTGCCAGCAGTTGGTACGGAAAAGAGACCCAGTACTTC.